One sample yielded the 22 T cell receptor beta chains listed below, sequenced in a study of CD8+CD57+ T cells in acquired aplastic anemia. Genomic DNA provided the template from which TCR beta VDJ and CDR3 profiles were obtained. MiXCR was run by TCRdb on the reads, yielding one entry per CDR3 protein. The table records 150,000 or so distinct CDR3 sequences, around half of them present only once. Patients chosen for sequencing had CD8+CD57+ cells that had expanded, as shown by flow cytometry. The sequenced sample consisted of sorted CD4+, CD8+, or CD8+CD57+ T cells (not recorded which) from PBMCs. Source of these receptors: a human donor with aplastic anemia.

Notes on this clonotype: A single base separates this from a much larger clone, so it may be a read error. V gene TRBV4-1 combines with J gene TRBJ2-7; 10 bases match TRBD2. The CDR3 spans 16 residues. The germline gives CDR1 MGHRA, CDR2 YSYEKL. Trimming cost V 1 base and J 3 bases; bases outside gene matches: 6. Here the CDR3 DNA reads TGCGCCAGCAGCCAAGGTAGCGGGGGGATGCACTACGAGCAGTACTTC. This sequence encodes CASSQGSGGMHYEQYF.

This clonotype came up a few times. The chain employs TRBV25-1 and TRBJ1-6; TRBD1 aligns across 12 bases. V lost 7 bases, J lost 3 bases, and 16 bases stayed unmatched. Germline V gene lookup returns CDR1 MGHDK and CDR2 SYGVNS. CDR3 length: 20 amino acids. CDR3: CASTRPGDRGRSVYNSPLHF. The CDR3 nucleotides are TGTGCCAGCACACGCCCGGGGGACAGGGGGCGTTCGGTCTATAATTCACCCCTCCACTTT.

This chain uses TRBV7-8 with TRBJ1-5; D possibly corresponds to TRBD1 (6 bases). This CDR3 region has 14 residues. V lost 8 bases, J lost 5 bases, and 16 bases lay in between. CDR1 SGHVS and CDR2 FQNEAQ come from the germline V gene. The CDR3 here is CASSGGAGDQPQHF. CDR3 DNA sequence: TGTGCCAGCTCCGGAGGGGCAGGGGATCAGCCCCAGCATTTT.

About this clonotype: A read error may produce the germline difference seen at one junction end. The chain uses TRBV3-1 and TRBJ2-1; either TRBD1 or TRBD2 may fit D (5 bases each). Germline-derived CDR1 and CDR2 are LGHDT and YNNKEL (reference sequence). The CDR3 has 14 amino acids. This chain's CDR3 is CASGPRASYNEQLF. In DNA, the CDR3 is TGTGCCAGCGGCCCCAGGGCTAGCTACAATGAGCAGCTCTTC.

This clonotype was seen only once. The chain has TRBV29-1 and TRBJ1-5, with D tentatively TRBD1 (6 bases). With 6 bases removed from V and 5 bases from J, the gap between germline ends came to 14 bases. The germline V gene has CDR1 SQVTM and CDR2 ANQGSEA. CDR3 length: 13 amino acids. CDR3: CSVADRFDQPQHF. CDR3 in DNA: TGCAGCGTGGCTGACAGGTTCGATCAGCCCCAGCATTTT.

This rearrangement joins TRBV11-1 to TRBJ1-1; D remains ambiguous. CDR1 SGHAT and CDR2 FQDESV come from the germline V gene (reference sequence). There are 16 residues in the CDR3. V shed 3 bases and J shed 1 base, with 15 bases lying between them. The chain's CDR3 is CASSLESWPSNTEAFF. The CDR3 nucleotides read TGTGCCAGCAGCTTGGAGTCCTGGCCGTCGAACACTGAAGCTTTCTTT.

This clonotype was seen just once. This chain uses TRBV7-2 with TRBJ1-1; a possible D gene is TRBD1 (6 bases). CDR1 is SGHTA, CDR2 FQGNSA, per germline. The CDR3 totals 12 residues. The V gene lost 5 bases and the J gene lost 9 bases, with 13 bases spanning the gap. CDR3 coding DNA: TGTGCCAGCAGCGTAGGCGGGACACAAGCTTTCTTT. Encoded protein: CASSVGGTQAFF.

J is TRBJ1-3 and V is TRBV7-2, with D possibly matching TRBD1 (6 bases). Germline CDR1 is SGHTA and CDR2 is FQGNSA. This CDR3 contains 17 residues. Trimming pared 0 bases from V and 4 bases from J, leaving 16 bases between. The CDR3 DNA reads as TGTGCCAGCAGCTTAGCCCCCCCGGGGGCCGTAGGAAACACCATATATTTT. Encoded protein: CASSLAPPGAVGNTIYF.

This chain's CDR3 is CSVPSDLAGEGTGELFF. Here the CDR3 DNA reads TGCAGCGTCCCGTCGGATCTAGCGGGAGAAGGTACCGGGGAGCTGTTTTTT. This chain connects TRBV29-1 to TRBJ2-2; 10 bases fit TRBD2. From germline, CDR1 is SQVTM and CDR2 ANQGSEA. The ends lost 6 bases at V and 5 bases at J; junction bases unmatched: 15. This CDR3 has 17 residues.

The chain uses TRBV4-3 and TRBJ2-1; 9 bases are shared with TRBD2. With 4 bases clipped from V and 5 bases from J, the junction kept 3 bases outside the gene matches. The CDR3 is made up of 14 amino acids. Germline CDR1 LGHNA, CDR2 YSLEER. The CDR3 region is CASSRLADNNEQFF. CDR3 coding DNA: TGCGCCAGCAGCCGACTAGCGGATAACAATGAGCAGTTCTTC.

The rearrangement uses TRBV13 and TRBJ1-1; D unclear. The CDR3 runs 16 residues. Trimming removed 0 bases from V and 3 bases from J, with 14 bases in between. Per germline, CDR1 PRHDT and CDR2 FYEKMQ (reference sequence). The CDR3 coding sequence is TGTGCCAGCAGCTTAGGATTAGTTGGGAGGTACACTGAAGCTTTCTTT. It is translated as CASSLGLVGRYTEAFF.

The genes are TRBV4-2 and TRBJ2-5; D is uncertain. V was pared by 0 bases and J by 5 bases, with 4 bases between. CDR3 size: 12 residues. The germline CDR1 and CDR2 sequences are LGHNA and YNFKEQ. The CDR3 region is CASSQDRETQYF. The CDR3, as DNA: TGTGCCAGCAGCCAAGACCGGGAGACCCAGTACTTC.

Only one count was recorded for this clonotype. This chain's CDR3 is CASSDPDRGYQPQHF. DNA for the CDR3: TGTGCCAGTAGTGACCCAGACAGGGGTTATCAGCCCCAGCATTTT. The chain uses TRBV19 and TRBJ1-5; 8 bases are a match to TRBD1. The V gene end was trimmed by 5 bases and the J gene end by 5 bases; junction bases not matched to a gene: 8. There are 15 residues in the CDR3. In germline, CDR1 is LNHDA, CDR2 SQIVND (reference sequence).

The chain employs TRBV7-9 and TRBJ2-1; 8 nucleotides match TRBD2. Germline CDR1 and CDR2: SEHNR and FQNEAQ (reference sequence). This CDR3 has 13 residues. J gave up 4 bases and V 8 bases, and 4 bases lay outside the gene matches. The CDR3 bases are TGTGCCAGCGGCCAGCGGGAGTACAATGAGCAGTTCTTC. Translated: CASGQREYNEQFF.

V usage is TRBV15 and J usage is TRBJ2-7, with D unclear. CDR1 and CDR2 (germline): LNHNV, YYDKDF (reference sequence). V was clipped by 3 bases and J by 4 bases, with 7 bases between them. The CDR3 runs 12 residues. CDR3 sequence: CATSSLPYEQYF. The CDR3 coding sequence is TGTGCCACCAGCAGTTTACCGTACGAGCAGTACTTC.

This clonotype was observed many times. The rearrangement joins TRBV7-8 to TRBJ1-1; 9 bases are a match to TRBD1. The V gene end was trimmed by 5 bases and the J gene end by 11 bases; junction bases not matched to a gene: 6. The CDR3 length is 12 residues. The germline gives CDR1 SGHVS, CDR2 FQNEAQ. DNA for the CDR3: TGTGCCAGCAGCCTCGGACAGGGGAGCGCTTTCTTT. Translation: CASSLGQGSAFF.

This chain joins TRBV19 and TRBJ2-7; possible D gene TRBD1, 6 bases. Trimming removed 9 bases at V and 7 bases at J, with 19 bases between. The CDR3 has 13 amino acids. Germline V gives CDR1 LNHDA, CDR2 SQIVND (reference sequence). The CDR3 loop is CASSSGTYKEQYF. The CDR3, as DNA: TGTGCCAGCAGCTCGGGGACATATAAGGAGCAGTACTTC.

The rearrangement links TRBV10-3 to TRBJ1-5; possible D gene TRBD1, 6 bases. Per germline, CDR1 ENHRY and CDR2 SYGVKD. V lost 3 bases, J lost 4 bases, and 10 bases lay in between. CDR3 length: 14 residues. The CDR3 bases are TGTGCCATCAGTGACCCGGACAGAAATCAGCCCCAGCATTTT. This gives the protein CAISDPDRNQPQHF.

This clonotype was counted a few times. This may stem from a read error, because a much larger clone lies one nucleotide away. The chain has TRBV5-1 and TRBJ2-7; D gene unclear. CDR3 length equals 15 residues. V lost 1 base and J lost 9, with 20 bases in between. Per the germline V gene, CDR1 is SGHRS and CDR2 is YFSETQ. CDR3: CASSLSGARPWGQYF. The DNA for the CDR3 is TGCGCCAGCAGCTTGTCCGGCGCCAGGCCCTGGGGGCAGTACTTC. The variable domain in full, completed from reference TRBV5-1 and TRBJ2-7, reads KAGVTQTPRYLIKTRGQQVTLSCSPISGHRSVSWYQQTPGQGLQFLFEYFSETQRNKGNFPGRFSGRQFSNSRSEMNVSTLELGDSALYLCASSLSGARPWGQYFGPGTRLTVT.

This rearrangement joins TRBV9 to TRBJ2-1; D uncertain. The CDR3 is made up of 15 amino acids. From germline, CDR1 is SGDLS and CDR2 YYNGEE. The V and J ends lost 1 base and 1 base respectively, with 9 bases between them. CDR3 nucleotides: TGTGCCAGCAGCGTAAGCGAGCCGTCCTACAATGAGCAGTTCTTC. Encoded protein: CASSVSEPSYNEQFF.

The CDR3 bases are TGCGCCAGCAGCCTGAGGACAGGGTTCGGTCAGCCCCAGCATTTT. Translation gives CASSLRTGFGQPQHF. This rearrangement joins TRBV5-1 to TRBJ1-5; 8 bases agree with TRBD1. Germline V lookup: CDR1 SGHRS, CDR2 YFSETQ. The CDR3 extends over 15 amino acids. After removal of 4 bases from V and 6 bases from J, the junction contained 9 bases not matched to a gene.

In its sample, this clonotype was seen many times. The CDR3 DNA reads TGCGCCAGCAGCCAAGAGTTTGACAGGGTCGATCAGCCCCAGCATTTT. Its protein product is CASSQEFDRVDQPQHF. The chain carries TRBV4-1 and TRBJ1-5, with 7 positions matching TRBD1. The CDR3 runs 16 residues. Germline assignment: CDR1 MGHRA and CDR2 YSYEKL. V trimming: 0 bases; J trimming: 5 bases; junction bases outside the gene matches: 7.